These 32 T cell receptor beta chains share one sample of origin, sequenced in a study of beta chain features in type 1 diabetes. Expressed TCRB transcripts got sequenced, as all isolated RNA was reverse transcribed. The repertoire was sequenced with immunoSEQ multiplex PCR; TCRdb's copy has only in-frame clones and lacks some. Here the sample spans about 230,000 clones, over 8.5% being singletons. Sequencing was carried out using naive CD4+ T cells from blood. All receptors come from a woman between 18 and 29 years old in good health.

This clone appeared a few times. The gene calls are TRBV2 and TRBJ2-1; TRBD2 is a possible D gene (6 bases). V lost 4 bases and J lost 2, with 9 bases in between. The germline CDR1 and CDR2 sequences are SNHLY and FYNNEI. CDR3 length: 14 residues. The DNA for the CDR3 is TGTGCCAGCAGTGTATTAGCGGCCTACAATGAGCAGTTCTTC. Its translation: CASSVLAAYNEQFF.

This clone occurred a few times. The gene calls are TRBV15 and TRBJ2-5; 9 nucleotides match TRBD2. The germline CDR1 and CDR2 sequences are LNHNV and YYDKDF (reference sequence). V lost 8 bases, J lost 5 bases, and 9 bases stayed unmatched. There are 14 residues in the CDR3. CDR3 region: CATGSAGGGETQYF. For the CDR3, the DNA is TGTGCCACCGGTAGTGCGGGAGGGGGTGAGACCCAGTACTTC.

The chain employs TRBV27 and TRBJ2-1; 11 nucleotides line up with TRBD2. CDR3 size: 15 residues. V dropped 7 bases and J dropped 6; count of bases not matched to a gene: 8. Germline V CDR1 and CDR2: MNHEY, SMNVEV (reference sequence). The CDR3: CASISGRASLNEQFF. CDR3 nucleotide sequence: TGTGCCAGCATTAGCGGGAGGGCCTCTCTCAATGAGCAGTTCTTC.

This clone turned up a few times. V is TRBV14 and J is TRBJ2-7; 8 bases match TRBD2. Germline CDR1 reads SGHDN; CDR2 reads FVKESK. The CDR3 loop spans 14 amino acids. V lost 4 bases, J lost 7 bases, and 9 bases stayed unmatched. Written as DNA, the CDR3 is TGTGCCAGCAGCCCTGCAACGGGAGGGCAAGAGCAGTACTTC. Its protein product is CASSPATGGQEQYF.

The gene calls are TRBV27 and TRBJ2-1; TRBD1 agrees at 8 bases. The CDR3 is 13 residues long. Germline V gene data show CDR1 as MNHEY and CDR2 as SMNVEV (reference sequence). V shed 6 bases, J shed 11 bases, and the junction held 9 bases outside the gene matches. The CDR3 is CASSRTGSLKQFF. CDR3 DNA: TGTGCCAGCAGCCGGACAGGGTCCCTTAAGCAGTTCTTC.

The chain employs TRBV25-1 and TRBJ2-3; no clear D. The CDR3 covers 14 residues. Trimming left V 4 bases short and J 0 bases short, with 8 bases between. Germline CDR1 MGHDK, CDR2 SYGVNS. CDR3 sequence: CASSGPGSTDTQYF. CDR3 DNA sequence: TGTGCCAGCAGTGGCCCCGGGAGCACAGATACGCAGTATTTT.

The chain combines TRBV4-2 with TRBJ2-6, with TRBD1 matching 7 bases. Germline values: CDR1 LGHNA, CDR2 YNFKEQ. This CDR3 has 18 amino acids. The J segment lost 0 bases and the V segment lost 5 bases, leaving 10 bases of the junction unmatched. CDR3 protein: CASSTRGQAFSGANVLTF. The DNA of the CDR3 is TGTGCCAGCAGCACCCGAGGACAGGCGTTCTCTGGGGCCAACGTCCTGACTTTC.

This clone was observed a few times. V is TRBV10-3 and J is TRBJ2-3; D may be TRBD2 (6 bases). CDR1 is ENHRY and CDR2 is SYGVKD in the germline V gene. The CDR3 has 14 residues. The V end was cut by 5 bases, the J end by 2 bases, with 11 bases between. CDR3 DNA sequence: TGTGCCATCAGTTACGGGACTCCCACAGATACGCAGTATTTT. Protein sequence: CAISYGTPTDTQYF.

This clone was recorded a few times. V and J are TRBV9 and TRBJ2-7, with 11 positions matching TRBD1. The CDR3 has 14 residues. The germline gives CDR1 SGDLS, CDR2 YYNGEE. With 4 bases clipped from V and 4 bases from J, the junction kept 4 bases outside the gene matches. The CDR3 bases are TGTGCCAGCAGCATAGGACAGGGGGCTTACGAGCAGTACTTC. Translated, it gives CASSIGQGAYEQYF. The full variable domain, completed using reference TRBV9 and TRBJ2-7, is DSGVTQTPKHLITATGQRVTLRCSPRSGDLSVYWYQQSLDQGLQFLIQYYNGEERAKGNILERFSAQQFPDLHSELNLSSLELGDSALYFCASSIGQGAYEQYFGPGTRLTVT.

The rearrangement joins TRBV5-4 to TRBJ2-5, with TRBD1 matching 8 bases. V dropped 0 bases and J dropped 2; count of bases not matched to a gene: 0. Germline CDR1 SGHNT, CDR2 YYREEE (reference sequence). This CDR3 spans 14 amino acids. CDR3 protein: CASSLDRGQETQYF. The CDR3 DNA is TGTGCCAGCAGCTTGGACAGGGGGCAAGAGACCCAGTACTTC.

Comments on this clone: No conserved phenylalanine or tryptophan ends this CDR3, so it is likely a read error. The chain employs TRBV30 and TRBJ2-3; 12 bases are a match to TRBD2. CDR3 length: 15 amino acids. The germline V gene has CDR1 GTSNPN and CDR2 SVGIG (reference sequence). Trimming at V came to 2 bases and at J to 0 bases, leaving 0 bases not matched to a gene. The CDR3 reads CAWSLAGGSTDTQYL. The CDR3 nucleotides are TGTGCCTGGAGTCTAGCGGGGGGGAGCACAGATACGCAGTATCTT.

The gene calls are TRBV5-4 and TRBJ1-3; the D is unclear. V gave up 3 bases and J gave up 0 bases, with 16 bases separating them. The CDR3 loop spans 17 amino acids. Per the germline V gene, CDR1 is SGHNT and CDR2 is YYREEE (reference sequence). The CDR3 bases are TGTGCCAGCAGCTCCCGCTCAGGCGCCTTCTCTGGAAACACCATATATTTT. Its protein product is CASSSRSGAFSGNTIYF.

In DNA form, the CDR3 reads TGCGCCAGCAGCGACGCGGGAGGTCCCTACGAGCAGTACTTC. It encodes CASSDAGGPYEQYF. This chain joins TRBV5-1 and TRBJ2-7; 8 bases are a match to TRBD2. From germline, CDR1 is SGHRS and CDR2 YFSETQ. V was clipped by 4 bases and J by 2 bases; unmatched bases: 5. The CDR3 covers 14 residues. Variable domain in full (rest from reference TRBV5-1 and TRBJ2-7): KAGVTQTPRYLIKTRGQQVTLSCSPISGHRSVSWYQQTPGQGLQFLFEYFSETQRNKGNFPGRFSGRQFSNSRSEMNVSTLELGDSALYLCASSDAGGPYEQYFGPGTRLTVT.

CDR3 region: CASSYSAGVNYNEQFF. Written as DNA, the CDR3 is TGTGCCAGCAGTTACTCGGCCGGGGTAAACTACAATGAGCAGTTCTTC. V is TRBV6-6 and J is TRBJ2-1, with a weak D call TRBD2 (5 bases). Germline V gene lookup returns CDR1 MNHNY and CDR2 SVGAGI (reference sequence). This CDR3 contains 16 residues. With 0 bases removed from V and 3 bases from J, the gap between germline ends came to 12 bases.

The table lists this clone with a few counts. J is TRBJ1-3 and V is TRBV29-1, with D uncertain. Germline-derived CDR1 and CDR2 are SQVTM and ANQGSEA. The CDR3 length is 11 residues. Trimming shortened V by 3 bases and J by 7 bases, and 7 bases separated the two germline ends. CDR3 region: CSVEGRNTIYF. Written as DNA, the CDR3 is TGCAGCGTTGAGGGGAGGAACACCATATATTTT.

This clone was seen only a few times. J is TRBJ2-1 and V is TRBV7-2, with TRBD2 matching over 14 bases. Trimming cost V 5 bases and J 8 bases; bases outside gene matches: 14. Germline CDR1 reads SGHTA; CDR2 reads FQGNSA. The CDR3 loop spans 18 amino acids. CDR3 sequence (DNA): TGTGCCAGCAGCCCCAGGGAGACTAGCGGGAGGGCCTGGTATGAGCAGTTCTTC. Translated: CASSPRETSGRAWYEQFF.

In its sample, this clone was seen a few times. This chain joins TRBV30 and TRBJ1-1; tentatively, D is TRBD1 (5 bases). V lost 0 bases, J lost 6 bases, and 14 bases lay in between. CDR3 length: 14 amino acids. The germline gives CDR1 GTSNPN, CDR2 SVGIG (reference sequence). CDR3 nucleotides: TGTGCCTGGAGTGTACGTGGGGGGATTGCTGAAGCTTTCTTT. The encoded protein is CAWSVRGGIAEAFF.

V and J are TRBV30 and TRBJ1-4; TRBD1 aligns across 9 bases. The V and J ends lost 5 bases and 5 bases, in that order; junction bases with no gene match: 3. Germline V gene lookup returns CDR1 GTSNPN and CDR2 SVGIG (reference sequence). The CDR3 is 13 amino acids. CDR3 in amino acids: CAWGQGINEKLFF. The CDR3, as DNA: TGTGCCTGGGGACAGGGGATCAATGAAAAACTGTTTTTT.

CDR3 sequence reads: CASGVGQRTGELFF. Here the CDR3 DNA reads TGTGCCAGTGGCGTCGGTCAGCGCACCGGGGAGCTGTTTTTT. V is TRBV19 and J is TRBJ2-2; the D is unclear. Germline V lookup: CDR1 LNHDA, CDR2 SQIVND (reference sequence). The CDR3 is 14 amino acids. V shed 8 bases and J shed 4 bases, with 14 bases lying between them.

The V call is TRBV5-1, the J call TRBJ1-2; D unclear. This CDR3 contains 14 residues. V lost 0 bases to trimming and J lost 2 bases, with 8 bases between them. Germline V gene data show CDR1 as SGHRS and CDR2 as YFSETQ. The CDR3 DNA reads TGCGCCAGCAGCTTGGATGGCAGGAACTATGGCTACACCTTC. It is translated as CASSLDGRNYGYTF.

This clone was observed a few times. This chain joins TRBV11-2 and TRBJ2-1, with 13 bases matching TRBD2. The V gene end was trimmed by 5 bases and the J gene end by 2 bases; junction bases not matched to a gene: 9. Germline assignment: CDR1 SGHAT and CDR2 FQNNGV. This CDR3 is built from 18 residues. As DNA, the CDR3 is TGTGCCAGCAGCGAACTAAGGACTAGCGGGAGACCCTACAATGAGCAGTTCTTC. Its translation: CASSELRTSGRPYNEQFF.

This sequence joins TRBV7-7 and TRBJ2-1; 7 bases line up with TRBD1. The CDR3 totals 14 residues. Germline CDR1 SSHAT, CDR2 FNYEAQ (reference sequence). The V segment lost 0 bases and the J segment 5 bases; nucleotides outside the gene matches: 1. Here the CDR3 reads CASSLAGTDNEQFF. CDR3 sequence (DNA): TGTGCCAGCAGCTTAGCCGGGACAGACAATGAGCAGTTCTTC. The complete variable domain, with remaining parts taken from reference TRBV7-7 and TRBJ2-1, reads GAGVSQSPRYKVTKRGQDVTLRCDPISSHATLYWYQQALGQGPEFLTYFNYEAQPDKSGLPSDRFSAERPEGSISTLTIQRTEQRDSAMYRCASSLAGTDNEQFFGPGTRLTVL.

The CDR3 DNA reads TGTGCCAGCAGTGAAAGACGGGGGTACGATGAGCAGTTCTTC. Translated: CASSERRGYDEQFF. V gene TRBV6-1 combines with J gene TRBJ2-1, with TRBD2 as a possible D gene (6 bases). The CDR3 has 14 residues. Per the germline V gene, CDR1 is MNHNS and CDR2 is SASEGT. The germline V and J ends were trimmed by 2 bases and 8 bases, with 13 bases remaining between them.

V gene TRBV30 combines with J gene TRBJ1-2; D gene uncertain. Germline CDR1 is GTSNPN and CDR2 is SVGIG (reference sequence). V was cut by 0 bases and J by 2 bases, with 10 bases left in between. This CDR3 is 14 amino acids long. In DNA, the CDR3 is TGTGCCTGGAGTGTATCTTCGGTCAACTATGGCTACACCTTC. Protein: CAWSVSSVNYGYTF.

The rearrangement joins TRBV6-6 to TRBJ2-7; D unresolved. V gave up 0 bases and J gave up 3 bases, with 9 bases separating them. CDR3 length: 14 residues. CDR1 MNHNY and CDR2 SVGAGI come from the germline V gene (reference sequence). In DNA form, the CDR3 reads TGTGCCAGCAGTTACTCGAGTATCTTCTACGAGCAGTACTTC. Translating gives CASSYSSIFYEQYF.

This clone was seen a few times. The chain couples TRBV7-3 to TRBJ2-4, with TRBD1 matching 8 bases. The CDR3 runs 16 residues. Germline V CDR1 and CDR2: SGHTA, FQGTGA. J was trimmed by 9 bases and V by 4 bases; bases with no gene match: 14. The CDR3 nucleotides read TGTGCCAGCAGCTCAAGACCGGGACAGGCGTTGGCCATTCAGTACTTC. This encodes CASSSRPGQALAIQYF.

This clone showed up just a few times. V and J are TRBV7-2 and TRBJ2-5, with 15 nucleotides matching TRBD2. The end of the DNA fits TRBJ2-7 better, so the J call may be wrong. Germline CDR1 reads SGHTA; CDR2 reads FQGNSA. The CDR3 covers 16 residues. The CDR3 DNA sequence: TGTGCCAGCAGCTTCGGACTAGCGGGAGGGCATGGCGAGCAGTACTTC. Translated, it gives CASSFGLAGGHGEQYF.

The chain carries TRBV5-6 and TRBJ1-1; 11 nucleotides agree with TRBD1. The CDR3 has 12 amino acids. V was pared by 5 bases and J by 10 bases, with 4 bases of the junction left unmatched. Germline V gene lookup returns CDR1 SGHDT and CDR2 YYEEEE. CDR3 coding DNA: TGTGCCAGCAGAGGGGACAGGGGGTTAGCTTTCTTT. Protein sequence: CASRGDRGLAFF. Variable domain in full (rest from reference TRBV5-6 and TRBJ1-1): DAGVTQSPTHLIKTRGQQVTLRCSPKSGHDTVSWYQQALGQGPQFIFQYYEEEERQRGNFPDRFSGHQFPNYSSELNVNALLLGDSALYLCASRGDRGLAFFGQGTRLTVV.

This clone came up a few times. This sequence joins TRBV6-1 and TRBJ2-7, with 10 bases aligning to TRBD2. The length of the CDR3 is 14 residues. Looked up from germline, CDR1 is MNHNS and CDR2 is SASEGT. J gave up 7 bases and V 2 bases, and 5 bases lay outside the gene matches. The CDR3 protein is CASSELAGVGEQYF. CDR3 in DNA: TGTGCCAGCAGTGAACTAGCGGGAGTTGGAGAGCAGTACTTC.

The CDR3 DNA reads as TGTGCCAGCAGCGTCACTAGCCCTAACACCGGGGAGCTGTTTTTT. This gives the protein CASSVTSPNTGELFF. The chain joins TRBV6-1 to TRBJ2-2; possible D gene TRBD2, 6 bases. Germline CDR1 MNHNS, CDR2 SASEGT. The CDR3 has 15 residues. V gave up 6 bases and J gave up 2 bases, with 13 bases separating them.

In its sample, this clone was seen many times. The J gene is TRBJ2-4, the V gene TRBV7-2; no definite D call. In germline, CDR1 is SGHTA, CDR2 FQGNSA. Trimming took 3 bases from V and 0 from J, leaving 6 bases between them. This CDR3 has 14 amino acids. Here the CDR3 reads CASSFSLAKNIQYF. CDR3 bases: TGTGCCAGCAGCTTTTCCCTAGCCAAAAACATTCAGTACTTC. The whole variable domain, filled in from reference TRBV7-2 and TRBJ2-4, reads GAGVSQSPSNKVTEKGKDVELRCDPISGHTALYWYRQSLGQGLEFLIYFQGNSAPDKSGLPSDRFSAERTGGSVSTLTIQRTQQEDSAVYLCASSFSLAKNIQYFGAGTRLSVL.

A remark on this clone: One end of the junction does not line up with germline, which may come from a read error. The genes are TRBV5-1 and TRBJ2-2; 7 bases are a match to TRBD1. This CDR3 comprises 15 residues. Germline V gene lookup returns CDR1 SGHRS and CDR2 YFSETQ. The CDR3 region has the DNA TGCGCCAGCGGCTTGGGACAGTTGGGGACCGGGGAGCTGTTTTTT. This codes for CASGLGQLGTGELFF.